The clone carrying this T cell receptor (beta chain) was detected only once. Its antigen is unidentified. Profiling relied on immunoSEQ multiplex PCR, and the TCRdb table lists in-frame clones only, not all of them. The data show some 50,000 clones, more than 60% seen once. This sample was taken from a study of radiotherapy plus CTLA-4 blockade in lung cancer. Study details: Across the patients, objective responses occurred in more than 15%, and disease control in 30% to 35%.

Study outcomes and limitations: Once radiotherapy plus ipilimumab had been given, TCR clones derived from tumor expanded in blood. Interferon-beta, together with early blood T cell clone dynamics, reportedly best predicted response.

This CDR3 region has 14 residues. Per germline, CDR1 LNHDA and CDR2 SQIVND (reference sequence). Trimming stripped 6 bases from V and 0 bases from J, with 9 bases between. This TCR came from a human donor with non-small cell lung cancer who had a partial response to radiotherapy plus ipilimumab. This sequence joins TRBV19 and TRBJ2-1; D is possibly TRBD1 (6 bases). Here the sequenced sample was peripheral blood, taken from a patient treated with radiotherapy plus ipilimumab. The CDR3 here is CASRNRASYNEQFF. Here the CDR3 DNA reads TGTGCCAGTAGGAACAGGGCCTCCTACAATGAGCAGTTCTTC.